A selection of T cell receptor beta chains follows, all from one sample in a study of cytomegalovirus exposure and HLA in healthy donors. Repertoires were generated with immunoSEQ multiplex PCR, while TCRdb's copy carries only in-frame clones and drops some. The repertoire holds 200,000 or so clones, with approximately 78% as singletons. Material for sequencing was PBMCs. The source is a woman aged 50 to 65 in good health and CMV-seropositive. Both conserved end residues are part of each CDR3. Each record gives: D gene, J gene, clone size, V gene, CDR3 DNA, CDR3 protein. The D gene is left open where the match is weak. Only part of the rows carry a size: once, few, many, or a class if the clone is expanded.

D: TRBD2; J: TRBJ2-7; size: -; V: TRBV5-1; DNA: TGCGCCAGCAGCTTGAGTCGGTCTAGCGGGCTGTCCTACGAGCAGTACTTC; CDR3: CASSLSRSSGLSYEQYF
D: TRBD2; J: TRBJ2-7; size: few; V: TRBV28; DNA: TGTGCCTCTAGCGGGGGTAGGGAGCAGTACTTC; CDR3: CASSGGREQYF
D: -; J: TRBJ2-3; size: -; V: TRBV28; DNA: TGTGCCAGCAGCCCCCCCGGGGATGGTTGGGATACGCAGTATTTT; CDR3: CASSPPGDGWDTQYF
D: -; J: TRBJ2-2; size: -; V: TRBV7-3; DNA: TGTGCCACCCAGGGGGAGCTGTTTTTT; CDR3: CATQGELFF
D: -; J: TRBJ2-2; size: -; V: TRBV7-9; DNA: TGTGCCAGCAGCTTGTCGACCGGGGAGCTGTTTTTT; CDR3: CASSLSTGELFF
D: TRBD2; J: TRBJ2-5; size: -; V: TRBV7-2; DNA: TGTGCCAGCAGCCGGACTAGCGGGGGGCCCCAGACCCAGTACTTC; CDR3: CASSRTSGGPQTQYF
D: TRBD2; J: TRBJ2-1; size: -; V: TRBV5-1; DNA: TGCGCCAGCAGCCGAGGACTAGCGGGAGAGAGTGAGCAGTTCTTC; CDR3: CASSRGLAGESEQFF
D: -; J: TRBJ1-5; size: -; V: TRBV6-6; DNA: TGTGCCAGCAGTTACCATGAAAGCCTAAGTTATCAGCCCCAGCATTTT; CDR3: CASSYHESLSYQPQHF
D: -; J: TRBJ2-3; size: -; V: TRBV5-1; DNA: TGCGCCAGCAGCTCCGACCGACAGACTAGCACAGATACGCAGTATTTT; CDR3: CASSSDRQTSTDTQYF
D: -; J: TRBJ2-7; size: once; V: TRBV6-5; DNA: TGTGCCAGCAGCCTCTCCTGGGGGGAATACGAGCAGTACTTC; CDR3: CASSLSWGEYEQYF
D: -; J: TRBJ2-1; size: -; V: TRBV19; DNA: TGTGCCAGTAATCGGGGTAACTCCTACAATGAGCAGTTCTTC; CDR3: CASNRGNSYNEQFF
D: -; J: TRBJ1-6; size: -; V: TRBV6-1; DNA: TGTGCCAGCAGTGAAGCCCCGAATTCACCCCTCCACTTT; CDR3: CASSEAPNSPLHF
D: TRBD2; J: TRBJ2-3; size: -; V: TRBV7-9; DNA: TGTGCCAGCAGCTTTAGCGGGAGTACGCAGTATTTT; CDR3: CASSFSGSTQYF
D: TRBD1; J: TRBJ2-5; size: -; V: TRBV30; DNA: TGTGCCTGGAGTCTACAGGGGCAAGAGACCCAGTACTTC; CDR3: CAWSLQGQETQYF
D: TRBD2; J: TRBJ2-2; size: once; V: TRBV10-3; DNA: TGTGCCATCACGGGACTAGATGAGACCGGGGAGCTGTTTTTT; CDR3: CAITGLDETGELFF
D: TRBD2; J: TRBJ2-1; size: -; V: TRBV7-9; DNA: TGTGCCAGCAGCCCTCCGGGACTAGCGGGGGCCCGCGCCTACAATGAGCAGTTCTTC; CDR3: CASSPPGLAGARAYNEQFF
D: TRBD1; J: TRBJ2-3; size: -; V: TRBV19; DNA: TGTGCCAGTAGTATTCGGACAGGGATCACAGATACGCAGTATTTT; CDR3: CASSIRTGITDTQYF
D: -; J: TRBJ2-7; size: -; V: TRBV9; DNA: TGTGCCAGCAGCGCTAGATCTACGGGAGAGCAGTACTTC; CDR3: CASSARSTGEQYF
D: TRBD1; J: TRBJ2-7; size: few; V: TRBV18; DNA: TGTGCCAGCTCACCAGCCAGGGGGTTGCTCGGCTACGAGCAGTACTTC; CDR3: CASSPARGLLGYEQYF
D: TRBD1; J: TRBJ1-4; size: -; V: TRBV2; DNA: TGTGCCAGCAGAGACAGGGGGCTAGCTAATGAAAAACTGTTTTTT; CDR3: CASRDRGLANEKLFF
D: -; J: TRBJ2-4; size: few; V: TRBV9; DNA: TGTGCCAGCAGCGCCACAGATACCAAAAACATTCAGTACTTC; CDR3: CASSATDTKNIQYF
D: -; J: TRBJ2-1; size: -; V: TRBV29-1; DNA: TGCACCCCTCCCCCGCGGAATGAGCAGTTCTTC; CDR3: CTPPPRNEQFF